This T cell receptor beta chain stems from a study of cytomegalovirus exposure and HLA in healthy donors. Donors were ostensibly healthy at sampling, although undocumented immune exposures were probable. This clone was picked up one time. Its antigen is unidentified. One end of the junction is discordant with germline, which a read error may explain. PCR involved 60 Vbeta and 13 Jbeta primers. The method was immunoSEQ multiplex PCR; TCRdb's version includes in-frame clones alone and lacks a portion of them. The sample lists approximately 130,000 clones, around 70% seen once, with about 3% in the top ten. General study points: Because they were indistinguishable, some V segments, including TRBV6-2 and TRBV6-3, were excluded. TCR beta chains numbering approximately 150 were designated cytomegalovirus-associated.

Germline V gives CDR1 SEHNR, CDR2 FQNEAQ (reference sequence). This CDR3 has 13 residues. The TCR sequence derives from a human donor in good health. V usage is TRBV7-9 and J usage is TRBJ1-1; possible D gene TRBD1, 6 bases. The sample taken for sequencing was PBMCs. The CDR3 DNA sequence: TGTTCCAGCAGCTTCAGGGGCGGAATTGAAGCTTTCTTT. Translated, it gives CSSSFRGGIEAFF. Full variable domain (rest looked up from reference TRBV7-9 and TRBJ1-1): DTGVSQNPRHKITKRGQNVTFRCDPISEHNRLYWYRQTLGQGPEFLTYFQNEAQLEKSRLLSDRFSAERPKGSFSTLEIQRTEQGDSAMYLCSSSFRGGIEAFFGQGTRLTVV.